This TCR beta chain is from a study of T cells in Graves' hyperthyroidism and ophthalmopathy. Regarding the study as a whole: Most clonotypes expanded in thyroid above 0.001 were likewise present in blood. A model built on 13 V-J features separated ophthalmopathy from stable hyperthyroidism.

Patients having uncontrolled infection, another autoimmune disease, pregnancy or lactation were not included. Trimming removed 3 bases from V and 0 bases from J; junction bases left unmatched: 8. The CDR3 is made up of 16 amino acids. Germline V gene lookup returns CDR1 MNHNS and CDR2 SASEGT. This clonotype was detected a few times. Its matching antigen is unknown. RNA transcripts yielded amplified TCR beta CDR3 regions. First-round RT-PCR targeting the TCR CDR3 was performed with the HTBI primer set. TCRdb reprocessed the multiplex PCR reads with MiXCR, giving one entry per CDR3 protein. The sample has 500,000 to 750,000 distinct CDR3 sequences; 12% to 15% are singletons.

This sequence originates from a young woman with Graves' ophthalmopathy. The sequenced sample consisted of blood. The genes are TRBV6-1 and TRBJ2-7; 7 bases line up with TRBD2. In DNA, the CDR3 is TGTGCCAGCAGTGATGGCTCGGGCGGGAGCTCCTACGAGCAGTACTTC. It is translated as CASSDGSGGSSYEQYF.